The 12 T cell receptor beta chains presented below share a single source sample, sequenced in a study of blood T cells in healthy people across ages. PCR was performed a second time for about 6 to 12 cycles using a sample-barcoded 5' primer and a J-beta primer mix. One entry per CDR3 protein, called by TCRdb with MiXCR from the 5' RACE reads. The sample lists 700,000 or so distinct CDR3 sequences, over 40% occurring once. Sequenced input: blood. The receptors originated from a man aged 80 or over in good health.

This chain joins TRBV20-1 and TRBJ2-5; D remains unclear. The CDR3 is 14 amino acids. CDR1 DFQATT and CDR2 SNEGSKA come from the germline V gene (reference sequence). Trimming removed 6 bases from V and 2 bases from J, with 16 bases in between. The CDR3 here is CSAVPVITQETQYF. The DNA for the CDR3 is TGCAGTGCCGTCCCCGTTATTACTCAAGAGACCCAGTACTTC.

The chain joins TRBV6-1 to TRBJ1-1; D is possibly TRBD1 (5 bases). The ends were cut back, 2 bases at V and 7 bases at J, with 14 bases in the middle. The CDR3 contains 14 residues. CDR1 and CDR2 from the germline V gene are MNHNS and SASEGT. For the CDR3, the DNA is TGTGCCAGCAGTGAACGCGAGACAGTCAGTGAAGCTTTCTTT. This codes for CASSERETVSEAFF.

This chain connects TRBV6-2 or TRBV6-3 to TRBJ2-3, with TRBD2 as a possible D gene (5 bases). Trimming removed 0 bases at V and 0 bases at J, with 22 bases between. The CDR3 runs to 20 residues. CDR1 is MNHEY, CDR2 SVGEGT, per germline. CDR3 DNA sequence: TGTGCCAGCAGTTACTCACTAGTCAACCTCCGGGAACACAGCACAGATACGCAGTATTTT. Its translation: CASSYSLVNLREHSTDTQYF.

The gene calls are TRBV6-2 or TRBV6-3 and TRBJ2-1, with D possibly matching TRBD1 (6 bases). The tail of the sequence fits TRBJ2-7 better, so the J call may be wrong. CDR1 and CDR2 (germline): MNHEY, SVGEGT. CDR3 length equals 17 residues. CDR3 bases: TGTGCCAGCAGTTACCAAATAGGGACCGCAAGGGACAATGAGCAGTACTTC. Translated, it gives CASSYQIGTARDNEQYF.

The chain uses TRBV7-9 and TRBJ1-4; D is unclear. This CDR3 has 13 amino acids. The germline V gene has CDR1 SEHNR and CDR2 FQNEAQ (reference sequence). The CDR3 reads CAIRWRENEKLFF. The CDR3 nucleotides are TGTGCTATCCGATGGAGGGAGAATGAAAAACTGTTTTTT. The complete variable domain, with remaining parts taken from reference TRBV7-9 and TRBJ1-4, reads DTGVSQNPRHKITKRGQNVTFRCDPISEHNRLYWYRQTLGQGPEFLTYFQNEAQLEKSRLLSDRFSAERPKGSFSTLEIQRTEQGDSAMYLCAIRWRENEKLFFGSGTQLSVL.

The chain recombines TRBV20-1 with TRBJ2-3; the match to TRBD2 covers 11 bases. The CDR3 has 16 amino acids. The junction had 11 bases not matched to a gene; V was cut back by 6 bases and J by 3 bases. The V gene's germline CDR1 is DFQATT and CDR2 SNEGSKA (reference sequence). This CDR3 reads CSARWPSGGRTDTQYF. CDR3 bases: TGCAGTGCCAGGTGGCCTAGCGGGGGGAGGACAGATACGCAGTATTTT.

The chain couples TRBV15 to TRBJ2-1, with D tentatively TRBD2 (6 bases). The CDR3 contains 14 residues. Germline V gene data show CDR1 as LNHNV and CDR2 as YYDKDF (reference sequence). Between the trimmed V and J ends, which lost 5 bases and 8 bases, there was a span of 16 bases. CDR3 nucleotide sequence: TGTGCCACCAGCTTGAGCGGACTAACAGATGAGCAGTTCTTC. Its translation is CATSLSGLTDEQFF.

There are many counts of this clonotype. The V call is TRBV28, the J call TRBJ2-3; D is unresolved. Germline CDR1 and CDR2: MDHEN and SYDVKM. V dropped 3 bases and J dropped 7 bases, with 14 bases sitting between them. This CDR3 is built from 14 residues. The DNA for the CDR3 is TGTGCCAGCAGTTTCCGGTCTGAAGGGAATACGCAGTATTTT. Amino acids: CASSFRSEGNTQYF.

To note about this clonotype: Its ends do not fully match the called genes, so a read error is possible. CDR3 nucleotide sequence: TGCGCCATGGTAGCGGGGGGGGATTCCGATGAGCGGTTCTTC. Encoded protein: CAMVAGGDSDERFF. The chain is built from TRBV10-2 and TRBJ2-1; TRBD2 matches at 11 bases. Per the germline V gene, CDR1 is WSHSY and CDR2 is SAAADI. The CDR3 has 14 residues.

This rearrangement joins TRBV12-3 or TRBV12-4 to TRBJ1-1, with D hard to call. V dropped 5 bases and J dropped 0 bases, with 10 bases sitting between them. The CDR3 totals 14 residues. In nucleotides, the CDR3 is TGTGCCAGCAGTGCCGTAGTATTGAACACTGAAGCTTTCTTT. As protein: CASSAVVLNTEAFF.

This chain links TRBV10-1 with TRBJ2-7; possibly TRBD1 or TRBD2 for D (5 bases each). The CDR3 contains 11 residues. Germline V gene data show CDR1 as WNHNN and CDR2 as SYGVQD (reference sequence). Trimming removed 3 bases from V and 10 bases from J, with 10 bases in between. The CDR3 DNA follows: TGCGCCAGCAGTGAAGGGACCCACCAGTACTTC. Its protein is CASSEGTHQYF.

The rearrangement links TRBV7-9 to TRBJ2-1; the match to TRBD2 covers 10 bases. The J segment lost 8 bases and the V segment lost 6 bases, leaving 10 bases of the junction unmatched. The CDR3 sequence is 15 residues long. Germline V lookup: CDR1 SEHNR, CDR2 FQNEAQ (reference sequence). The CDR3 coding sequence is TGTGCCAGCAGTCCTGGGGCTAGCGGGAGTCATGAGCAGTTCTTC. Its protein product is CASSPGASGSHEQFF.